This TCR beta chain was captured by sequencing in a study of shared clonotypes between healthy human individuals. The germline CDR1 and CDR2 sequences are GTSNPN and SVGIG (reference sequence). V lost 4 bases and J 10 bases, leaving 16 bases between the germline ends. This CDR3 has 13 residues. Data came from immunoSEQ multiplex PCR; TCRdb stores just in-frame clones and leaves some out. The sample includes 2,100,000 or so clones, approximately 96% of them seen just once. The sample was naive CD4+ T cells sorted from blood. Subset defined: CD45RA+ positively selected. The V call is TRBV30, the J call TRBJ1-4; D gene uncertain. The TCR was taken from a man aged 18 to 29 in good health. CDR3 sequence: CAWKIPGSGKLFF. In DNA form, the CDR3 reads TGTGCCTGGAAGATACCGGGCTCGGGAAAACTGTTTTTT.